The source of this T cell receptor (beta chain) is a study of cytotoxic CD8 clonotypes in ibrutinib-treated CLL. Study background: The authors obtained response samples at a median of about 11 months of treatment, range 6 to 36.

Overall study results and limits: Clonality measured at baseline exceeded age-matched healthy donors, tracking circulating CD8+ T-cell counts. Increased clonality at ibrutinib response gave way to a return toward baseline at progression.

Method: immunoSEQ multiplex PCR; TCRdb's copy keeps in-frame clones and lacks some. The sample holds some 130,000 clones, about 80% seen once. Cryopreserved PBMCs supplied about 2 micrograms of genomic DNA for TCR beta libraries. Germline values: CDR1 SGHRS, CDR2 YFSETQ. The CDR3 spans 16 residues. Trimming took 2 bases from V and 1 from J, leaving 15 bases between them. Concerning this clone itself: Its target is not known.

This specimen consisted of PBMCs, obtained after 24 months of ibrutinib treatment. This receptor was taken from a human donor with chronic lymphocytic leukemia. The rearrangement joins TRBV5-1 to TRBJ2-5; no clear D. The CDR3 sequence: CASSLRLGRSQETQYF. The CDR3 DNA is TGCGCCAGCAGCTTAAGGTTGGGCAGGAGCCAAGAGACCCAGTACTTC.